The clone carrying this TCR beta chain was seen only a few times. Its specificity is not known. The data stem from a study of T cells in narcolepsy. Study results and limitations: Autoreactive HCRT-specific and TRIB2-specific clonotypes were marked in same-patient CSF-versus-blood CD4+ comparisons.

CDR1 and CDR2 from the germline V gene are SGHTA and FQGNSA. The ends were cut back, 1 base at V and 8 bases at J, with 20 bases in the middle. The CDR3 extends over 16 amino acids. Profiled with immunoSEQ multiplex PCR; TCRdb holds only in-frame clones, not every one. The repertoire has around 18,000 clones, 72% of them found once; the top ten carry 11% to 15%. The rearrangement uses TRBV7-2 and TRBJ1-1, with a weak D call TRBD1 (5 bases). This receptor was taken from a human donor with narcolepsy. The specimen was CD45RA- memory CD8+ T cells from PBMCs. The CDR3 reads CASSLEFYQGPKEAFF. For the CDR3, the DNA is TGTGCCAGCAGCTTAGAATTTTATCAGGGTCCCAAGGAAGCTTTCTTT.